This entry lists 22 T cell receptor beta chains sequenced from one sample in a study of Ad26.COV2.S vaccination and SARS-CoV-2 variants. Clones were sequenced by immunoSEQ multiplex PCR, and TCRdb holds only the in-frame ones, with some missing. The sample yields 200,000 to 300,000 clones, roughly 90% seen once. As to treatment: around 19 received Ad26.COV2.S at low or high dose, single or two shots; about 5 received placebo; per-sample allocation not given. Sampling took place 63 days after the first vaccine or placebo injection. Sample: peripheral blood, taken in a trial of Ad26.COV2.S vaccine versus placebo. The receptors were gathered from a person between 18 and 60 years old who received the Ad26.COV2.S COVID-19 vaccine or a placebo.

CDR3 nucleotides: TGTGCCAGCAGCCCCGGGGGATCCGGGGAGCTGTTTTTT. Residues: CASSPGGSGELFF. The chain carries TRBV11-3 and TRBJ2-2; D may be TRBD2 (6 bases). CDR1 is SGHNT, CDR2 YENEEA, per germline. CDR3 length equals 13 residues. V gave up 5 bases and J gave up 6 bases, with 10 bases separating them.

CDR3 region: CASSQDVRLALNNEQFF. The CDR3 DNA is TGTGCCAGCAGCCAGGATGTTCGGCTAGCGCTTAACAATGAGCAGTTCTTC. This rearrangement joins TRBV5-5 to TRBJ2-1; D is possibly TRBD2 (6 bases). The germline V gene encodes CDR1 SGHKS and CDR2 YYEKEE (reference sequence). This CDR3 has 17 residues. V dropped 4 bases and J dropped 5 bases, with 22 bases sitting between them.

This chain connects TRBV7-2 to TRBJ1-5; tentative D call: TRBD1 (6 bases). CDR1 is SGHTA and CDR2 is FQGNSA in the germline V gene. The CDR3 spans 15 residues. The V and J ends lost 4 bases and 0 bases respectively, with 10 bases between them. The CDR3 sequence is CASSSDRNSNQPQHF. The CDR3 DNA is TGTGCCAGCAGCTCTGACAGGAATAGCAATCAGCCCCAGCATTTT.

This rearrangement joins TRBV19 to TRBJ1-5; D gene unclear. Per germline, CDR1 LNHDA and CDR2 SQIVND (reference sequence). V gave up 3 bases and J gave up 4 bases, with 13 bases separating them. This CDR3 has 15 residues. The CDR3 DNA follows: TGTGCCAGTAGTATTGTGTGGCAGACAAATCAGCCCCAGCATTTT. The encoded protein is CASSIVWQTNQPQHF.

This clone showed up just a few times. The chain uses TRBV5-4 and TRBJ2-3; D uncertain. From germline, CDR1 is SGHNT and CDR2 YYREEE (reference sequence). The V end was cut by 2 bases, the J end by 3 bases, with 4 bases between. This CDR3 has 12 residues. CDR3 nucleotide sequence: TGTGCCAGCAGCTTTGCGACAGATACGCAGTATTTT. Protein sequence: CASSFATDTQYF. The full variable domain, rest sourced from reference TRBV5-4 and TRBJ2-3, is ETGVTQSPTHLIKTRGQQVTLRCSSQSGHNTVSWYQQALGQGPQFIFQYYREEENGRGNFPPRFSGLQFPNYSSELNVNALELDDSALYLCASSFATDTQYFGPGTRLTVL.

The chain combines TRBV28 with TRBJ1-5, with D perhaps TRBD1 (6 bases). In germline, CDR1 is MDHEN, CDR2 SYDVKM. There are 15 residues in the CDR3. Trimming pared 7 bases from V and 7 bases from J, leaving 20 bases between. The CDR3 reads CASTLRGGASQPQHF. In DNA, the CDR3 is TGTGCCAGCACCCTCCGGGGGGGCGCATCACAGCCCCAGCATTTT.

This clone was seen more than once but under ten times. The V call is TRBV4-2, the J call TRBJ1-2; 8 positions agree with TRBD1. V shed 1 base and J 0 bases; nucleotides not matched to a gene: 13. Germline V gene lookup returns CDR1 LGHNA and CDR2 YNFKEQ. This CDR3 has 19 residues. The CDR3: CASSQVSSGGTGPNYGYTF. CDR3 sequence (DNA): TGTGCCAGCAGCCAAGTAAGTTCGGGCGGGACAGGCCCTAACTATGGCTACACCTTC.

The chain recombines TRBV29-1 with TRBJ1-6; 10 bases agree with TRBD1. The CDR3 covers 15 residues. After removal of 6 bases from V and 10 bases from J, the junction contained 12 bases not matched to a gene. The germline V gene has CDR1 SQVTM and CDR2 ANQGSEA. CDR3 sequence: CSVFEPGQGRSPLHF. The CDR3 DNA follows: TGCAGCGTCTTTGAGCCGGGACAGGGGCGATCACCCCTCCACTTT.

This chain uses TRBV27 with TRBJ1-4; 7 bases are a match to TRBD1. The V and J ends lost 1 base and 5 bases, in that order; junction bases with no gene match: 7. CDR1 MNHEY and CDR2 SMNVEV come from the germline V gene (reference sequence). The CDR3 length is 16 residues. CDR3 coding DNA: TGTGCCAGCAGTTTATACGCCGGGACAGCAAATGAAAAACTGTTTTTT. Amino acids: CASSLYAGTANEKLFF.

This clone was counted a single time. J is TRBJ2-5 and V is TRBV30; weak D call: TRBD2 (6 bases). CDR1 is GTSNPN, CDR2 SVGIG, per germline (reference sequence). The V end was cut by 3 bases, the J end by 5 bases, with 13 bases between. CDR3 size: 13 residues. The CDR3 here is CAWRGGSYETQYF. The CDR3 DNA is TGTGCCTGGAGGGGAGGTAGCTACGAGACCCAGTACTTC.

The V call is TRBV5-1, the J call TRBJ1-1; 7 bases agree with TRBD1. The CDR3 has 14 amino acids. Germline CDR1 SGHRS, CDR2 YFSETQ. V lost 4 bases, J lost 1 base, and 4 bases stayed unmatched. CDR3 loop: CASSLRTGNTEAFF. In DNA form, the CDR3 reads TGCGCCAGCAGCCTCAGGACAGGGAACACTGAAGCTTTCTTT.

The chain combines TRBV9 with TRBJ2-7, with 8 bases matching TRBD2. Germline loops: CDR1 SGDLS, CDR2 YYNGEE. With 0 bases clipped from V and 6 bases from J, the junction kept 8 bases outside the gene matches. The length of the CDR3 is 15 residues. This chain's CDR3 is CASSVDGSGVSEQYF. The CDR3 nucleotides read TGTGCCAGCAGCGTAGATGGTAGCGGGGTCTCCGAGCAGTACTTC.

V usage is TRBV6-6 and J usage is TRBJ2-1; D is undetermined. The germline CDR1 and CDR2 sequences are MNHNY and SVGAGI (reference sequence). V was clipped by 4 bases and J by 1 base, with 11 bases between them. The CDR3 has 15 amino acids. The CDR3 DNA reads TGTGCCAGCAGTTTGTCGGTATTATCCTACAATGAGCAGTTCTTC. It translates to CASSLSVLSYNEQFF.

The chain joins TRBV27 to TRBJ2-1, with D uncertain. With 5 bases removed from V and 6 bases from J, the gap between germline ends came to 11 bases. This CDR3 has 13 amino acids. The germline V gene encodes CDR1 MNHEY and CDR2 SMNVEV (reference sequence). CDR3 in amino acids: CASSKTYSNEQFF. CDR3 bases: TGTGCCAGCAGTAAAACATATTCCAATGAGCAGTTCTTC.

J is TRBJ2-5 and V is TRBV5-6; TRBD1 matches at 8 bases. The CDR3 is 15 residues long. Germline CDR1 is SGHDT and CDR2 is YYEEEE. J was trimmed by 4 bases and V by 0 bases; bases with no gene match: 5. CDR3 DNA sequence: TGTGCCAGCAGCTTGGCTCAGGGGGCAGGAGAGACCCAGTACTTC. Its protein product is CASSLAQGAGETQYF. The full variable domain, rest sourced from reference TRBV5-6 and TRBJ2-5, is DAGVTQSPTHLIKTRGQQVTLRCSPKSGHDTVSWYQQALGQGPQFIFQYYEEEERQRGNFPDRFSGHQFPNYSSELNVNALLLGDSALYLCASSLAQGAGETQYFGPGTRLLVL.

The V and J genes are TRBV5-5 and TRBJ1-6; D might be TRBD1 (5 bases). CDR3 length: 15 residues. The germline V gene encodes CDR1 SGHKS and CDR2 YYEKEE (reference sequence). Trimming left V 0 bases short and J 7 bases short, with 11 bases between. CDR3 DNA sequence: TGTGCCAGCAGCTTGGAGGCAGGGCTAAATTCACCCCTCCACTTT. Translation: CASSLEAGLNSPLHF.

The V gene is TRBV28, the J gene TRBJ1-5, with D tentatively TRBD1 (5 bases). V dropped 2 bases and J dropped 6 bases, with 11 bases sitting between them. Germline V lookup: CDR1 MDHEN, CDR2 SYDVKM. This CDR3 comprises 14 residues. This CDR3 is CASSLVRVGQPQHF. The CDR3 region has the DNA TGTGCCAGCAGTTTAGTCAGGGTGGGTCAGCCCCAGCATTTT.

DNA of the CDR3: TGTGCCAGTTCTGAGGGGGCAGGGACCCTCGTGGATACGCAGTATTTT. It is translated as CASSEGAGTLVDTQYF. The chain uses TRBV19 and TRBJ2-3, with 7 bases that match TRBD1. V was pared by 8 bases and J by 6 bases, with 17 bases of the junction left unmatched. Germline assignment: CDR1 LNHDA and CDR2 SQIVND (reference sequence). The CDR3 is made up of 16 amino acids. The whole variable domain, remainder taken from reference TRBV19 and TRBJ2-3, is DGGITQSPKYLFRKEGQNVTLSCEQNLNHDAMYWYRQDPGQGLRLIYYSQIVNDFQKGDIAEGYSVSREKKESFPLTVTSAQKNPTAFYLCASSEGAGTLVDTQYFGPGTRLTVL.

The gene calls are TRBV5-6 and TRBJ2-5; possibly TRBD2 for D (5 bases). The V gene lost 0 bases and the J gene lost 5 bases, with 14 bases spanning the gap. The germline gives CDR1 SGHDT, CDR2 YYEEEE. The CDR3 consists of 15 residues. The CDR3: CASSLAVGSLETQYF. The CDR3 coding sequence is TGTGCCAGCAGCTTGGCGGTGGGGAGCTTGGAGACCCAGTACTTC.

The V and J genes are TRBV5-1 and TRBJ2-5; a weak D match, TRBD1 (6 bases). Trimming pared 1 base from V and 1 base from J, leaving 8 bases between. The CDR3 is made up of 14 amino acids. Germline CDR1 SGHRS, CDR2 YFSETQ. The DNA of the CDR3 is TGCGCCAGCAGCTTGACAGGGTTCCAAGAGACCCAGTACTTC. Its translation: CASSLTGFQETQYF.

The rearrangement joins TRBV5-1 to TRBJ2-3; the match to TRBD1 covers 10 bases. Germline trimming cut 2 bases from V and 1 base from J; bases unmatched to any gene: 7. This CDR3 has 17 residues. Germline CDR1 reads SGHRS; CDR2 reads YFSETQ. CDR3 residues: CASSFGDRGLGTDTQYF. CDR3 coding DNA: TGCGCCAGCAGCTTTGGGGACAGGGGCCTGGGCACAGATACGCAGTATTTT.

The V and J genes are TRBV3-1 (or the pseudogene TRBV3-2) and TRBJ2-7; D remains ambiguous. The length of the CDR3 is 15 residues. The V end lost 0 bases, the J end lost 3 bases, and 12 bases lay between the germline ends. The germline gives CDR1 LGHDT, CDR2 YNNKEL (reference sequence). The CDR3 spells CASSQDISNFYEQYF. The DNA of the CDR3 is TGTGCCAGCAGCCAAGATATCTCGAACTTCTACGAGCAGTACTTC.